This TCR beta chain was sequenced in a study of cytomegalovirus exposure and HLA in healthy donors. Findings and limits, study-wide: Researchers reported from a later analysis that most CMV-associated TCR beta chains appeared HLA-restricted. The classifier reportedly diagnosed cytomegalovirus status with high specificity and sensitivity.

Amplification used 60 Vbeta primers and 13 Jbeta primers. The protocol was immunoSEQ multiplex PCR, while the TCRdb copy is restricted to in-frame clones and leaves out a portion. The repertoire consists of some 79,000 clones, with more than 50% occurring once and the leading ten covering approximately 15%. The length of the CDR3 is 16 residues. The V gene end was trimmed by 4 bases and the J gene end by 4 bases; junction bases not matched to a gene: 10. Germline V gives CDR1 SGHRS, CDR2 YFSETQ. Worth noting for this clone: Its antigen remains unidentified.

The chain uses TRBV5-1 and TRBJ2-1; TRBD2 aligns across 8 bases. The receptor comes from a woman aged 40 to 50 in good health and CMV-seropositive. The sequencing sample was made of PBMCs. CDR3: CASSLITSGTYNEQFF. The CDR3 bases are TGCGCCAGCAGCCTGATCACTAGCGGCACATACAATGAGCAGTTCTTC.